A single sample gave rise to the 8 T cell receptor beta chains below, sequenced in a study of shared clonotypes between healthy human individuals. Only in-frame clones appear in the TCRdb table, and some are missing; sequencing was by immunoSEQ multiplex PCR. Of roughly 2,000,000 clones in the sample, roughly 94% were seen once. Only CD45RO-negative cells positively selected for CCR7 counted as naive CD8 cells, so terminally differentiated effector memory CD45RA+ cells were excluded. Specimen: naive CD8+ T cells sorted from blood. Every receptor here comes from a man between 18 and 35 years old in good health.

V is TRBV6-1 and J is TRBJ2-7, with 7 nucleotides matching TRBD1. The V gene end was trimmed by 5 bases and the J gene end by 5 bases; junction bases not matched to a gene: 9. The CDR3 totals 14 residues. Germline CDR1 MNHNS, CDR2 SASEGT. CDR3 protein: CASSQRQGVDEQYF. The CDR3 nucleotides read TGTGCCAGCAGTCAAAGACAGGGAGTGGACGAGCAGTACTTC.

Concerning this clone itself: Other DNA sequences in this specimen translate into the identical CDR3. The chain carries TRBV4-3 and TRBJ1-6, with D hard to call. The CDR3 runs 15 residues. Trimming cost V 0 bases and J 7 bases, with 10 bases left between them. Germline assignment: CDR1 LGHNA and CDR2 YSLEER. DNA for the CDR3: TGCGCCAGCAGCCAAGATCGGGGTAGGAATTCACCCCTCCACTTT. Protein product: CASSQDRGRNSPLHF.

Concerning this clone: Other DNA variants within this sample encode the same CDR3. This chain's CDR3 is CASSPGTNFYEQYF. In DNA form, the CDR3 reads TGTGCCAGCAGCCCCGGGACTAACTTCTACGAGCAGTACTTC. The J gene is TRBJ2-7, the V gene TRBV13; 7 bases are a match to TRBD2. Unmatched junction bases numbered 7, after V lost 5 bases and J lost 3 bases. The CDR3 has 14 residues. Germline assignment: CDR1 PRHDT and CDR2 FYEKMQ (reference sequence).

V and J are TRBV5-8 and TRBJ1-6; D gene unclear. Germline loops: CDR1 SGHTS, CDR2 YDEGEE. The CDR3 has 15 residues. The V and J ends lost 0 bases and 0 bases respectively, with 4 bases between them. The DNA of the CDR3 is TGTGCCAGCAGCTTGGAAGGCTCCTATAATTCACCCCTCCACTTT. It translates to CASSLEGSYNSPLHF.

V is TRBV16 and J is TRBJ1-1; 9 bases line up with TRBD1. This CDR3 contains 14 residues. With 8 bases clipped from V and 5 bases from J, the junction kept 9 bases outside the gene matches. In germline, CDR1 is KGHSY, CDR2 FQNENV. CDR3 region: CASVPGTGHTEAFF. CDR3 DNA sequence: TGTGCCAGCGTTCCCGGGACAGGGCATACTGAAGCTTTCTTT.

The rearrangement joins TRBV7-8 to TRBJ2-7, with TRBD2 identical over 7 bases. CDR1 is SGHVS, CDR2 FQNEAQ, per germline. The CDR3 totals 16 residues. Trimming removed 6 bases from V and 0 bases from J; junction bases left unmatched: 11. CDR3 nucleotide sequence: TGTGCCAGCAGTCGCCCTATTACTAGCGACTCCTACGAGCAGTACTTC. Translating gives CASSRPITSDSYEQYF.

The gene calls are TRBV7-9 and TRBJ2-7; 10 bases map to TRBD2. V was clipped by 4 bases and J by 7 bases; unmatched bases: 13. Per the germline V gene, CDR1 is SEHNR and CDR2 is FQNEAQ (reference sequence). The CDR3 sequence is 16 residues long. The CDR3 protein is CASSSAGGSKGGEQYF. The CDR3 nucleotides are TGTGCCAGCAGCTCAGCGGGAGGGTCCAAAGGAGGGGAGCAGTACTTC.

This chain uses TRBV6-6 with TRBJ2-7, with TRBD2 as a possible D gene (6 bases). Trimming removed 8 bases from V and 2 bases from J, with 10 bases in between. CDR3 size: 12 residues. Germline lookup yields CDR1 MNHNY and CDR2 SVGAGI (reference sequence). CDR3 DNA sequence: TGTGCCAGCGGGGCGGGAACCTACGAGCAGTACTTC. Its translation: CASGAGTYEQYF.